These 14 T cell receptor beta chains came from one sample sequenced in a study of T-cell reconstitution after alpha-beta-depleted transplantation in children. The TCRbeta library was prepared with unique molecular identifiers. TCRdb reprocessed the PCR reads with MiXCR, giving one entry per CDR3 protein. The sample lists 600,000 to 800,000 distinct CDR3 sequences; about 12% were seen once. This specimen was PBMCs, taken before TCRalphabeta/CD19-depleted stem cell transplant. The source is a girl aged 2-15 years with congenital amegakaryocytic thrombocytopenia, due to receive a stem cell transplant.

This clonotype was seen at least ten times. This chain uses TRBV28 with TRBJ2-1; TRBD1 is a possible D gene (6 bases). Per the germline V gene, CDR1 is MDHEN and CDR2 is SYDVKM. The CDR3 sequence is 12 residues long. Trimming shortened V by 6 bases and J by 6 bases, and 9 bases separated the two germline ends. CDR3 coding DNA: TGTGCCAGCAGAACGACAGGCAATGAGCAGTTCTTC. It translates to CASRTTGNEQFF.

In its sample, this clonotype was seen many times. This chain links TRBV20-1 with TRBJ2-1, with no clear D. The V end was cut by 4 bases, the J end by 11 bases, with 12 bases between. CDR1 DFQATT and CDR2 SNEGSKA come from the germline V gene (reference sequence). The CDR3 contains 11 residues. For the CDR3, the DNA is TGCAGTGCTACCCCCTTATCGCAGCAGTTCTTC. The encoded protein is CSATPLSQQFF.

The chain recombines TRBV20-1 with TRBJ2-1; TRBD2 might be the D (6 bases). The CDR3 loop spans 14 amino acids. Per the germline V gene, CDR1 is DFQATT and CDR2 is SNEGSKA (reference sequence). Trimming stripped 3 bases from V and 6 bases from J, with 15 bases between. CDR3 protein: CSARERAGPNEQFF. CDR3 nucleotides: TGCAGTGCTAGGGAACGAGCGGGCCCCAATGAGCAGTTCTTC.

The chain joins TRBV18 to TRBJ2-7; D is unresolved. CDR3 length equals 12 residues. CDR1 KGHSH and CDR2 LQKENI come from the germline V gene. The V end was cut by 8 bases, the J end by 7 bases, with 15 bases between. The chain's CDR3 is CASPGLQIEQYF. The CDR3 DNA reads TGTGCCAGCCCCGGCCTTCAGATAGAGCAGTACTTC.

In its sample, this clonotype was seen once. CDR3 DNA: TGTGCCAGCTCACAAAGAGGATTGAGCGAGCAGTACTTC. Protein sequence: CASSQRGLSEQYF. This chain joins TRBV18 and TRBJ2-7; D is ambiguous. Between the trimmed V and J ends, which lost 4 bases and 6 bases, there was a span of 13 bases. Germline CDR1 KGHSH, CDR2 LQKENI. The length of the CDR3 is 13 residues. Together with reference TRBV18 and TRBJ2-7, the CDR3 gives the full variable domain: NAGVMQNPRHLVRRRGQEARLRCSPMKGHSHVYWYRQLPEEGLKFMVYLQKENIIDESGMPKERFSAEFPKEGPSILRIQQVVRGDSAAYFCASSQRGLSEQYFGPGTRLTVT.

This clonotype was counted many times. The CDR3 coding sequence is TGCGCCAGCAGCCTGACTAGCGGGAGCCTTAATCGGGACAATGAGCAGTTCTTC. Residues: CASSLTSGSLNRDNEQFF. The chain couples TRBV5-1 to TRBJ2-1; TRBD2 aligns across 12 bases. This CDR3 has 18 amino acids. From germline, CDR1 is SGHRS and CDR2 YFSETQ. Trimming removed 4 bases from V and 5 bases from J; junction bases left unmatched: 13.

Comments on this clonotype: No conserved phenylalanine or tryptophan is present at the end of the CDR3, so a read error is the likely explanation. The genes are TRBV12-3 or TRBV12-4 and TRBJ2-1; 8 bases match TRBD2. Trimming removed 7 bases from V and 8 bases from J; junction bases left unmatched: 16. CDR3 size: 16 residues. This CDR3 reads CASTLPRAGGQDEQFL. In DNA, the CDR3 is TGTGCCAGCACCCTCCCTAGGGCGGGAGGCCAAGATGAGCAGTTCCTC.

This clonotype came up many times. CDR3 protein: CASSLASRATNEKLFF. As DNA, the CDR3 is TGTGCCAGCAGCTTAGCGTCGAGGGCAACTAATGAAAAACTGTTTTTT. The V call is TRBV7-2, the J call TRBJ1-4, with D uncertain. V was pared by 0 bases and J by 0 bases, with 8 bases between. The length of the CDR3 is 16 residues. CDR1 and CDR2 (germline): SGHTA, FQGNSA. Combining the CDR3 with reference TRBV7-2 and TRBJ1-4 gives the whole variable domain GAGVSQSPSNKVTEKGKDVELRCDPISGHTALYWYRQSLGQGLEFLIYFQGNSAPDKSGLPSDRFSAERTGGSVSTLTIQRTQQEDSAVYLCASSLASRATNEKLFFGSGTQLSVL.

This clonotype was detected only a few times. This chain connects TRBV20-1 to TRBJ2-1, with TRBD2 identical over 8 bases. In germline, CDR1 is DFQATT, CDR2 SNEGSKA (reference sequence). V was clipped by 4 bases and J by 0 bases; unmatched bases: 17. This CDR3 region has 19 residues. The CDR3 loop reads CSATHPPSGSVNSYNEQFF. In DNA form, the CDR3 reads TGCAGTGCTACTCACCCCCCCAGCGGGAGTGTAAACTCCTACAATGAGCAGTTCTTC.

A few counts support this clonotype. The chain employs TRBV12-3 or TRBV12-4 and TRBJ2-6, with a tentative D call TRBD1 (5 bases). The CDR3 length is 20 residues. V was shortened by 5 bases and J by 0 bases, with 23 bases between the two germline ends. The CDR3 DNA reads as TGTGCCAGCAGTCGCCTGGGCGGTCGTGAAGGGGTCTCTGGGGCCAACGTCCTGACTTTC. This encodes CASSRLGGREGVSGANVLTF.

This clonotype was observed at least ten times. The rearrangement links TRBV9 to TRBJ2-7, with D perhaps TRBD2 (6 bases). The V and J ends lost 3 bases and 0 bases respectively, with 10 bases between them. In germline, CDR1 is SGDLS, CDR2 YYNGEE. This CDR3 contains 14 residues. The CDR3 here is CASSAGLNSYEQYF. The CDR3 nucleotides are TGTGCCAGCAGCGCGGGACTTAACTCCTACGAGCAGTACTTC.

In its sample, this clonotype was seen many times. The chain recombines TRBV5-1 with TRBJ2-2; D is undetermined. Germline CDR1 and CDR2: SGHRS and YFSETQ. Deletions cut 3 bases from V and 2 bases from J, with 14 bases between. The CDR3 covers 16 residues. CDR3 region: CASSSDRHLNTGELFF. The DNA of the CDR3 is TGCGCCAGCAGCTCGGACCGACATTTAAACACCGGGGAGCTGTTTTTT. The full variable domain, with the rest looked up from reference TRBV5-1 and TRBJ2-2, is KAGVTQTPRYLIKTRGQQVTLSCSPISGHRSVSWYQQTPGQGLQFLFEYFSETQRNKGNFPGRFSGRQFSNSRSEMNVSTLELGDSALYLCASSSDRHLNTGELFFGEGSRLTVL.

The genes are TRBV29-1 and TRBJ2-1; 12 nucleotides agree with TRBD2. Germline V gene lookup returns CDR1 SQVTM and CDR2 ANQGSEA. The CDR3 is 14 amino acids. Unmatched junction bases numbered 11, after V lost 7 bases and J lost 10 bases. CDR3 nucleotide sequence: TGCAGCGCCCCATGGCTAGCGGGAGGGAAAGAGCAGTTCTTC. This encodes CSAPWLAGGKEQFF.

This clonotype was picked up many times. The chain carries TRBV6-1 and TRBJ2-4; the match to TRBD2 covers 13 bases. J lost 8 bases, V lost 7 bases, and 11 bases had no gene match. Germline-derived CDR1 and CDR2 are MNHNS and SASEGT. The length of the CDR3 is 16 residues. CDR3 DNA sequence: TGTGCCAGCACCGACGGACTAGCGGGAGTAGTGGACATTCAGTACTTC. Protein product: CASTDGLAGVVDIQYF.